This entry features one TCR beta chain sequence. This clone was detected only once. The antigen it binds to is not known. Base qualities are not provided; no much larger clone lies one nucleotide away. Reading the germline V gene (reference sequence) gives CDR1 SGHNT and CDR2 YYREEE. The CDR3 runs 16 residues from the cysteine to the phenylalanine. Of the read, only the CDR3 DNA is kept; its 48 bases are in frame from base 1. Compared with germline, V lacks 1 base and J lacks 5 bases; bases without a gene match: 6. A MiSeq instrument was used for deep resolution sequencing, which targeted depths ranging from 1 in 1 million up to 1 in 200,000 T cells, with coverage averaging 10x for each clonotype. TCR beta libraries were generated with the immunoSEQ hsTCRB Kit. The published analysis was carried out like this. The data were analyzed with ImmunoSEQ Analyzer and ImmunoSEQ Data Assistant, and V, D and J gene assignments followed IMGT definitions. Clonality, which ranges from 0 to 1, was calculated as one minus the normalized Shannon entropy of productive rearrangement frequencies. Only overrepresented clonotypes making up at least 0.05% of the repertoire of each patient were included in the public clonotype analysis. About 13 age-matched healthy donor repertoires from immuneACCESS were used as controls for clonality. Entries here come from immuneACCESS through TCRdb and include only in-frame sequences with V and J called. Some clones fail to appear in such tables; in the studies checked, an unresolved V gene covers under half of the shortfall, and the cause of the remainder is unknown. For V, J and clone size, that table is used; D and trimming come from the DNA. Present in this sample are roughly 300,000 clones, more than 70% of which were seen just once. 5.6% of the sample comes from the top ten.

This sample was taken from a study of cytotoxic CD8 clonotypes in ibrutinib-treated CLL (dated by TCRdb to the early 2020s). With respect to the entire study: In this cohort, about 16 patients were treatment-naive and some 10 were relapsed/refractory, while around 18 had unmutated IGHV. Responses were partial in 24 patients and complete in 2; after median 68 months follow-up, about 14 stayed in remission and roughly twelve progressed. The response samples were drawn at a median of approximately 12 months into treatment, with a range of roughly 6 to 40 months. On average, each sample yielded about 260,000 productive templates and 80,000 to 95,000 productive rearrangements. Of the roughly 79 people in the trial, around 25 had longitudinal samples available. Cryopreserved peripheral blood mononuclear cells were collected at three points: before therapy, at response, and at either sustained remission or disease progression. Every remission and progressive disease sample was obtained while ibrutinib was still being received by the patients.

Overall results and qualifications from the work: At ibrutinib response clonality went up, during sustained remission it held steady, and at progression it dropped back toward baseline. Public clonotypes were rare and either shrank or stayed stable during treatment, and the rise in clonality at ibrutinib response reflected expansion of private clonotypes. Baseline clonality was found to be higher than that of age-matched healthy donors and was strongly correlated with circulating CD8+ T-cell counts. Sustained-remission and progressing patients did not have matched sampling times, and lymph node repertoires were not examined.

Explained via the paper, the time point label denotes: progressive disease on ibrutinib. For TCR beta library preparation, roughly 2.1 micrograms of genomic DNA was extracted from cryopreserved PBMCs. Longitudinal blood samples from CLL patients on ibrutinib monotherapy underwent high-throughput TCR beta sequencing. Patients were enrolled in a phase 2 open-label single-center ibrutinib monotherapy trial. This TCR derives from a human donor with chronic lymphocytic leukemia. The rearrangement combines TRBV5-4 with TRBJ2-5, with 12 junctional bases fitting TRBD1. The material was PBMCs, obtained at disease progression, from a patient treated with ibrutinib. The DNA reads TGTGCCAGCAGCTTGCCGGGACAGGGGGCGCTCGAGACCCAGTACTTC. This sequence encodes CASSLPGQGALETQYF.